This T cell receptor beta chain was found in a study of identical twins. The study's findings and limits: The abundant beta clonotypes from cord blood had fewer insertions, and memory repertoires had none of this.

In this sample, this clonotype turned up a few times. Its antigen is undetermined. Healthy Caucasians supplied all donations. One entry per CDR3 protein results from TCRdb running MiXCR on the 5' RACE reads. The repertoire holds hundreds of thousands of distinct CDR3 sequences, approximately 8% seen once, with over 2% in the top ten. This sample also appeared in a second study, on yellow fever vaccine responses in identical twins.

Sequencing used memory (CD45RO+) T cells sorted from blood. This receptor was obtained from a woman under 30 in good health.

The CDR3 nucleotides read TGTGCCACCAGCCCAGGCATCGTCTCTGGAAACACCATATATTTT. It is translated as CATSPGIVSGNTIYF. The chain has TRBV15 and TRBJ1-3; D unclear. This CDR3 has 15 amino acids. Looked up from germline, CDR1 is LNHNV and CDR2 is YYDKDF (reference sequence). V lost 5 bases to trimming and J lost 0 bases, with 11 bases between them.